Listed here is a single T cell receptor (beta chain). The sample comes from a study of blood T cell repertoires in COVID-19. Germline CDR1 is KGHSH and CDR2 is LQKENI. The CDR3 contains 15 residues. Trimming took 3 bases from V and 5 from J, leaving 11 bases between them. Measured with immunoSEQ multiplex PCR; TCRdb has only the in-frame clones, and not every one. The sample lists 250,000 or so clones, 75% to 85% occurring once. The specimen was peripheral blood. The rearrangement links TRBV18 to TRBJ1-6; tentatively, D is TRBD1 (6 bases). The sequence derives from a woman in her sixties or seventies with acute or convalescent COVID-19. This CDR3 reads CASSPQGRDNSPLHF. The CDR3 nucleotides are TGTGCCAGCTCACCCCAGGGGCGGGATAATTCACCCCTCCACTTT.